This T cell receptor (beta chain) was documented in a study of blood T cell repertoires in COVID-19. As for the study in general: Specimens from acute and convalescent COVID-19 originated in the United States, Italy and Spain. Sample material is recorded as cDNA or gDNA derived from T cells, B-cell-depleted T cells, or PBMCs.

Enrolled through a virtual design, the participants were between about 18 and 100 years of age and came from fewer than 30 US areas. Original processing methods: It was from reference gene primer amplification that nucleated cell counts were estimated. Only in-frame clones appear in the TCRdb table, and some are missing; sequencing was by immunoSEQ multiplex PCR. The V and J calls and clone size come from that table; D and trimming were worked out from the DNA. The table has more than 200,000 clones, roughly nine tenths seen once. CDR1 is SEHNR, CDR2 FQNEAQ, per germline (reference sequence). The CDR3 runs to 15 residues. V lost 4 bases, J lost 5 bases, and 17 bases lay in between.

The sequence came from a woman younger than 45 with acute COVID-19. The genes are TRBV7-9 and TRBJ2-5, with a possible D match to TRBD1 (6 bases). The specimen was PBMCs or T cells enriched from blood (not recorded which). The CDR3 DNA reads TGTGCCAGCAGCTCGCCAAGGACAGAGCGGGAGACCCAGTACTTC. Its protein is CASSSPRTERETQYF.